The entry below describes one TCR beta chain. What it binds is not known. The data were produced by immunoSEQ multiplex PCR, yet TCRdb's version contains in-frame clones alone and is incomplete. The sample records roughly 24,000 clones, approximately 90% being singletons. The sample belongs to a study of T cells in localized non-small cell lung cancer. Study conclusions and caveats: The greatest T cell clonality was found in uninvolved adjacent lung (higher than in tumor).

The CDR3 has 13 amino acids. Germline-derived CDR1 and CDR2 are LNHDA and SQIVND (reference sequence). The germline V and J ends were trimmed by 6 bases and 0 bases, with 6 bases remaining between them. The sample here was peripheral blood, taken before any cancer treatment. The sequence derives from a female donor older than 55 with stage II squamous cell lung carcinoma. The rearrangement uses TRBV19 and TRBJ1-3; D unclear. Written as DNA, the CDR3 is TGTGCCAGTAGGAGGGACTCTGGAAACACCATATATTTT. Its protein product is CASRRDSGNTIYF.